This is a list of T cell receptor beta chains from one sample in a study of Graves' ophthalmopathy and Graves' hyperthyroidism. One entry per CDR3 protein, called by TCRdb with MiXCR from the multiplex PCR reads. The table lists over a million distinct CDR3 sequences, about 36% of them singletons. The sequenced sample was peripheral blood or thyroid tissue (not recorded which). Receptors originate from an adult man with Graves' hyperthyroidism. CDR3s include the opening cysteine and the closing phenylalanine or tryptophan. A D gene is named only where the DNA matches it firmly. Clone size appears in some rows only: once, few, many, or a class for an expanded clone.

CASSEYTEAFF,TGCGCCAGCAGTGAGTACACTGAAGCTTTCTTT,TRBJ1-1,TRBV10-2,.,few
CASSYSRFRQGNSPLHF,TGTGCCAGCAGTTACTCGAGATTTCGACAGGGGAATTCACCCCTCCACTTT,TRBJ1-6,TRBV6-5,TRBD1,few
CSARDRGGLKRTFF,TGCAGTGCTAGAGATCGAGGGGGCCTCAAAAGGACTTTCTTT,TRBJ1-1,TRBV20-1,TRBD1,many
CASSPTGRIYEQYF,TGTGCCAGCAGCCCGACAGGACGTATCTACGAGCAGTACTTC,TRBJ2-7,TRBV7-9,.,.
CASILGGGSYEQYF,TGTGCCAGCATTCTTGGTGGGGGAAGCTACGAGCAGTACTTC,TRBJ2-7,TRBV2,.,many
CSVGRTGGANTGELFF,TGCAGCGTGGGGAGGACAGGGGGCGCGAACACCGGGGAGCTGTTTTTT,TRBJ2-2,TRBV29-1,TRBD1,many
CASSGEGDEQYF,TGCGCCAGCAGCGGGGAAGGCGACGAGCAGTACTTC,TRBJ2-7,TRBV5-1,.,.
CASSHGRGRTEAFF,TGTGCCAGCAGCCACGGAAGGGGGCGCACTGAAGCTTTCTTT,TRBJ1-1,TRBV7-9,TRBD1,many
CASTGPPYEQYF,TGCGCCAGCACCGGTCCACCTTACGAGCAGTACTTC,TRBJ2-7,TRBV4-1,.,.
CASSFGVGAQTYEQYF,TGCGCCAGCAGCTTCGGAGTAGGGGCGCAAACCTACGAGCAGTACTTC,TRBJ2-7,TRBV5-1,.,.
CASSPDNGQNQPQHF,TGCGCCAGCAGCCCGGATAATGGGCAGAATCAGCCCCAGCATTTT,TRBJ1-5,TRBV4-3,.,.
CASSYGTGENEKLFF,TGTGCCAGCAGTTATGGGACAGGGGAAAATGAAAAACTGTTTTTT,TRBJ1-4,TRBV5-6,TRBD1,.
CSAGQGGYIASYGYTF,TGCAGTGCTGGACAGGGAGGCTATATTGCGTCCTATGGCTACACCTTC,TRBJ1-2,TRBV20-1,TRBD1,.
CSAEDIPEQYF,TGCAGTGCGGAAGACATTCCCGAGCAGTACTTC,TRBJ2-7,TRBV20-1,.,once
CASRHGTRTGELFF,TGTGCCAGCAGGCACGGGACACGGACCGGGGAGCTGTTTTTT,TRBJ2-2,TRBV7-9,.,.
CATSRDLFDRIGETQYF,TGTGCCACCAGCAGAGATCTCTTTGACAGGATAGGGGAGACCCAGTACTTC,TRBJ2-5,TRBV15,.,many
CSGLVGGNTGELFF,TGCAGCGGTCTGGTGGGGGGCAACACCGGGGAGCTGTTTTTT,TRBJ2-2,TRBV29-1,.,many
CSAGTGNPQETQYF,TGCAGCGCTGGGACAGGCAACCCCCAAGAGACCCAGTACTTC,TRBJ2-5,TRBV29-1,TRBD1,.
CASSEFRESGTEAFF,TGTGCCAGCAGTGAATTTCGGGAAAGTGGTACTGAAGCTTTCTTT,TRBJ1-1,TRBV25-1,.,many
CASSFVDSSGANVLTF,TGTGCCAGCAGTTTCGTAGACAGCTCTGGGGCCAACGTCCTGACTTTC,TRBJ2-6,TRBV27,.,.
CASSSAGDTKVWNYGYTF,TGCGCCAGCAGTTCAGCAGGGGACACGAAGGTTTGGAACTATGGCTACACCTTC,TRBJ1-2,TRBV5-1,.,once
CASRSGREKLFF,TGTGCCAGCAGGTCTGGGCGTGAAAAACTGTTTTTT,TRBJ1-4,TRBV6-1,.,.
CASSKTALNQPQHF,TGTGCCAGCAGCAAGACAGCTCTCAATCAGCCCCAGCATTTT,TRBJ1-5,TRBV12-3/TRBV12-4,.,many
CSGGGAGGFYEQYF,TGCAGCGGCGGGGGAGCGGGTGGATTCTACGAGCAGTACTTC,TRBJ2-7,TRBV29-1,TRBD2,many
CASSLQTQTNTGELFF,TGTGCCAGCAGCCTCCAAACACAGACGAACACCGGGGAGCTGTTTTTT,TRBJ2-2,TRBV7-2,.,many
CASVRWKEYQETQYF,TGTGCCAGCGTACGTTGGAAGGAGTACCAAGAGACCCAGTACTTC,TRBJ2-5,TRBV5-8,.,many
CASTSHGDRETYEQYF,TGTGCCAGCACCAGCCACGGGGACAGGGAAACCTACGAGCAGTACTTC,TRBJ2-7,TRBV2,TRBD1,once
CSLSGGNQETQYF,TGCAGTCTTAGCGGCGGAAACCAAGAGACCCAGTACTTC,TRBJ2-5,TRBV20-1,.,many
CASSRLTTEAFF,TGTGCCAGCAGCCGGCTGACAACTGAAGCTTTCTTT,TRBJ1-1,TRBV6-2/TRBV6-3,.,many
CATSAPVCNDTEAFF,TGTGCCACCAGTGCCCCCGTCTGCAACGACACTGAAGCTTTCTTT,TRBJ1-1,TRBV24-1,.,.
CASSLRGVETQFF,TGTGCCAGCAGCTTGCGGGGTGTGGAGACCCAGTTCTTC,TRBJ2-1,TRBV5-4,.,once
CASGSTGAEQYF,TGTGCCAGCGGTAGCACAGGGGCCGAGCAGTACTTC,TRBJ2-7,TRBV7-9,TRBD1,.
CSARAGGRFYEQYF,TGCAGTGCTAGGGCGGGAGGGAGGTTCTACGAGCAGTACTTC,TRBJ2-7,TRBV20-1,TRBD2,.
CAREEGQPQHF,TGCGCCAGGGAGGAAGGTCAGCCCCAGCATTTT,TRBJ1-5,TRBV10-1,.,.
CASRERQGGVGELFF,TGTGCCAGCAGAGAGAGACAGGGGGGAGTCGGGGAGCTGTTTTTT,TRBJ2-2,TRBV12-3/TRBV12-4,TRBD1,few
CSAEGVETGREQYF,TGCAGTGCTGAGGGGGTCGAAACAGGGCGCGAGCAGTACTTC,TRBJ2-7,TRBV20-1,.,.
CATTTYGQPQHF,TGTGCCACCACGACATACGGCCAGCCCCAGCATTTT,TRBJ1-5,TRBV12-3/TRBV12-4,.,many
CASSPTLQETQYF,TGTGCCAGCAGCCCGACACTCCAAGAGACCCAGTACTTC,TRBJ2-5,TRBV7-9,.,many
CSAHSRDNTYEQYF,TGCAGTGCCCATTCTCGGGACAACACCTACGAGCAGTACTTC,TRBJ2-7,TRBV20-1,.,many
CASSLSGIYTDTQYF,TGTGCCAGCAGCTTGAGCGGAATATACACAGATACGCAGTATTTT,TRBJ2-3,TRBV7-8,.,.
CASSPGGYRGYTF,TGTGCCAGCAGTCCCGGGGGTTATAGGGGCTACACCTTC,TRBJ1-2,TRBV12-3/TRBV12-4,.,many
CASSIRDHNEQFF,TGTGCCAGCAGCATACGGGACCACAATGAGCAGTTCTTC,TRBJ2-1,TRBV7-9,.,.
CAISVGPGQGNTEAFF,TGTGCCATCAGTGTGGGCCCGGGACAGGGGAACACTGAAGCTTTCTTT,TRBJ1-1,TRBV10-3,TRBD1,many
CASGILRSDRRSNQPQHF,TGTGCCAGCGGAATCCTCAGATCGGACAGGAGAAGCAATCAGCCCCAGCATTTT,TRBJ1-5,TRBV25-1,TRBD1,.
CASSSWTSVETQYF,TGTGCCAGCAGCTCGTGGACTAGCGTAGAGACCCAGTACTTC,TRBJ2-5,TRBV5-8,TRBD2,few
CASSFILGSNTEAFF,TGTGCCAGCAGCTTCATACTGGGCTCGAACACTGAAGCTTTCTTT,TRBJ1-1,TRBV7-9,.,many
CASSGASNQPQHF,TGTGCCAGCAGCGGGGCGAGCAATCAGCCCCAGCATTTT,TRBJ1-5,TRBV2,.,many
CASSDARQGDVSGYTF,TGTGCCAGCAGTGACGCTCGGCAAGGGGACGTCAGTGGCTACACCTTC,TRBJ1-2,TRBV25-1,.,.
CASAWDNQGTEAFF,TGTGCCAGCGCATGGGACAACCAGGGCACTGAAGCTTTCTTT,TRBJ1-1,TRBV7-9,.,.
CASSLAPGQGAQQYF,TGTGCCAGCAGCTTAGCCCCGGGACAGGGGGCGCAGCAGTACTTC,TRBJ2-7,TRBV7-2,TRBD1,few
CSGGQGQFHEQYF,TGCAGCGGAGGACAGGGTCAGTTCCACGAGCAGTACTTC,TRBJ2-7,TRBV29-1,TRBD1,many